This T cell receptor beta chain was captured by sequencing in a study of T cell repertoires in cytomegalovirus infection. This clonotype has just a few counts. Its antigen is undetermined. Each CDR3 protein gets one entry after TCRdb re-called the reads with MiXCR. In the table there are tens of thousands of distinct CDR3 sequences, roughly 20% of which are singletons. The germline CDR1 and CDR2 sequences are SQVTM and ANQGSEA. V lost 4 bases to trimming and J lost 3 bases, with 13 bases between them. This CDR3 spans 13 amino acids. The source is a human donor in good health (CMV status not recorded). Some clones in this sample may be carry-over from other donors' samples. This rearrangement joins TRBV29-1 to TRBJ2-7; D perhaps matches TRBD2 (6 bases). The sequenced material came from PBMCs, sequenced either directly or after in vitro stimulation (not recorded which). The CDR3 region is CSVGGSGLYEQYF. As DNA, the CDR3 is TGCAGCGTTGGGGGTAGCGGCCTCTACGAGCAGTACTTC.